This T cell receptor (beta chain) was identified in a study of human T cells and chemical hapten exposure. TCRdb reprocessed the RACE reads via MiXCR and lists one record per CDR3 protein. In the table there are fewer than 200,000 distinct CDR3 sequences, 20% to 25% of which are singletons. Described time point: patch test 1, 2 weeks after DPC sensitization. Treatment specified: therapeutic diphenylcyclopropenone sensitization with weekly scalp DPC. Germline V gene lookup returns CDR1 DFQATT and CDR2 SNEGSKA (reference sequence). Trimming left V 6 bases short and J 1 base short, with 13 bases between. CDR3 length equals 13 residues.

V and J are TRBV20-1 and TRBJ2-7; D not resolved. The receptor's source is a woman between 45 and 60 years old with alopecia areata. Some clones in this sample may be carry-over from other donors' samples. The material was whole blood, obtained in connection with sensitization to the hapten diphenylcyclopropenone (DPC). For the CDR3, the DNA is TGCAGTGCGCTCTTCTGGCGGTCCTACGAGCAGTACTTC. It encodes CSALFWRSYEQYF.